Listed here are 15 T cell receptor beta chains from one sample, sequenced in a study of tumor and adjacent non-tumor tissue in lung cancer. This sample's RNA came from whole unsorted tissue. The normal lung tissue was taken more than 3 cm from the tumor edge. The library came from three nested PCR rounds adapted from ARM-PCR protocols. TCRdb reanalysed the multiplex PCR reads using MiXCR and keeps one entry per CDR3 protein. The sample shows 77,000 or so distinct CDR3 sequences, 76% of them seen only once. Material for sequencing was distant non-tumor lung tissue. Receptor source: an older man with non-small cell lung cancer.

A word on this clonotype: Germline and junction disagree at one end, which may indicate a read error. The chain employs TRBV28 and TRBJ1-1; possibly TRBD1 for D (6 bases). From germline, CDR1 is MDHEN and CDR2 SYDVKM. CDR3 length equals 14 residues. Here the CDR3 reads CASSPHWGPTEALF. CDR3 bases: TGTGCCAGCAGTCCCCACTGGGGGCCGACTGAAGCTTTATTT.

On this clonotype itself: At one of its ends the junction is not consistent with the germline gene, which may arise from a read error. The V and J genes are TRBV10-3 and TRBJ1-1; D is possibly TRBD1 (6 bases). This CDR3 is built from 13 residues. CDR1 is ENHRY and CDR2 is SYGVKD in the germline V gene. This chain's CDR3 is CASRDTMNTEALF. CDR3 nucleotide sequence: TGTGCCTCAAGGGACACAATGAACACTGAAGCTCTCTTT.

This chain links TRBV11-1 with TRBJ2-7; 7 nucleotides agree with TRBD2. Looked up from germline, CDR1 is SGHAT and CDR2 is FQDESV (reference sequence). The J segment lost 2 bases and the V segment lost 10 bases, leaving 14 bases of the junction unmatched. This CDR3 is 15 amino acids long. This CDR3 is CANNLTSGKAYEQYF. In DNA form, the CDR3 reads TGTGCCAACAACTTAACAAGCGGGAAAGCCTACGAGCAGTACTTC.

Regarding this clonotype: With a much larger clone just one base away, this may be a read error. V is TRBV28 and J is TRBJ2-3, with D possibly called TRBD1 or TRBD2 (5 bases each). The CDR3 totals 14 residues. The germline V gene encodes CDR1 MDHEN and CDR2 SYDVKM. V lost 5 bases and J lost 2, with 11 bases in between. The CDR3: CASSTPGPTDTQYF. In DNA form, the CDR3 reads TGTGCCAGCAGTACGCCGGGACCCACAGATACGCAGTATTTT.

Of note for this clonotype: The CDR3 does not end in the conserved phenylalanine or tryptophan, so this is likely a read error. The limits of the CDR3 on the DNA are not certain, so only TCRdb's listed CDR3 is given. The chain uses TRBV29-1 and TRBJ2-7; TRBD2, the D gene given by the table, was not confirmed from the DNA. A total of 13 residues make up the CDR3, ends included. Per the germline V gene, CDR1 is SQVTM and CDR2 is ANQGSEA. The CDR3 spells CSVGTSGAGEQYL.

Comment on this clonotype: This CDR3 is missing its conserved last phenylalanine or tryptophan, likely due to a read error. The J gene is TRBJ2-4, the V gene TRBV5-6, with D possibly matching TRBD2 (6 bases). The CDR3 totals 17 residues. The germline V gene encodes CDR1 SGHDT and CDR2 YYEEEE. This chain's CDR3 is CASSATGTGVVGNLQYL. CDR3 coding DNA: TGTGCCAGCAGCGCTACCGGGACGGGGGTCGTTGGAAACCTTCAGTACTTG.

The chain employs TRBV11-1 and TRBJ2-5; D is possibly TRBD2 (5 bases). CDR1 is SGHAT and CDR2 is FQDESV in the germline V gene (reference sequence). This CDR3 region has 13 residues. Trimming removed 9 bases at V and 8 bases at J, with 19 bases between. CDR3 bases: TGTGCCAGTGCGTCAGCGGTTTCGGAAACCCAGTACTTC. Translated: CASASAVSETQYF. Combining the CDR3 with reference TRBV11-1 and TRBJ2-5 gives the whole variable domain EAEVAQSPRYKITEKSQAVAFWCDPISGHATLYWYRQILGQGPELLVQFQDESVVDDSQLPKDRFSAERLKGVDSTLKIQPAELGDSAMYLCASASAVSETQYFGPGTRLLVL.

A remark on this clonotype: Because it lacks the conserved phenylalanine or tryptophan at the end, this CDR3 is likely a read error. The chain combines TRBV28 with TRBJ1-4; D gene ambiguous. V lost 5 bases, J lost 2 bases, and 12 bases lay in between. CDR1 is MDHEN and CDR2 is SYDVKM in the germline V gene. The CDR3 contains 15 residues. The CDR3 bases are TGTGCCAGCAGTCCCGGACCCCCCACTAATGAAAAACTGTTTTCT. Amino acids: CASSPGPPTNEKLFS.

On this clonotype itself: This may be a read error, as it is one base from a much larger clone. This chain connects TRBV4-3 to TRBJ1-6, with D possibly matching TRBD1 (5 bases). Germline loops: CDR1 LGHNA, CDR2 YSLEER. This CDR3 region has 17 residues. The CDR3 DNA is TGCACCAGCAGCCCGTCCGGGGGAAGCTCCTATAATTCACCCCTCCACTTT. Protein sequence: CTSSPSGGSSYNSPLHF.

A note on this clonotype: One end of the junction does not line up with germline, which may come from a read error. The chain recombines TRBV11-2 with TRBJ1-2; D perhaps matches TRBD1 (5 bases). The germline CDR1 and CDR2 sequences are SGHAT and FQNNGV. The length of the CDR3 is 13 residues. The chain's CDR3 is CASSLERRGDYTF. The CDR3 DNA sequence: TGTGCCAGCAGCTTAGAGAGGAGGGGTGACTACACATTC.

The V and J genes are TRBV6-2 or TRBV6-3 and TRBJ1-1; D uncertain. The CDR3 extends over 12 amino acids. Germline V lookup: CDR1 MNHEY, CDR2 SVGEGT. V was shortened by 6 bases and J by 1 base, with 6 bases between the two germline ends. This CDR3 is CASSGRNTEAFF. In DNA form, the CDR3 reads TGTGCCAGCAGCGGCAGGAACACTGAAGCTTTCTTT.

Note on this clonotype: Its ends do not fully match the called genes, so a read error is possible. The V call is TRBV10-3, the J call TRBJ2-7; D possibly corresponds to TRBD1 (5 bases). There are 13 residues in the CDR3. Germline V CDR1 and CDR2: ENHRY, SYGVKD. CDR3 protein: CDISPSRVYQQYF. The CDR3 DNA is TGTGACATCAGTCCCTCCAGGGTTTACCAGCAGTACTTC.

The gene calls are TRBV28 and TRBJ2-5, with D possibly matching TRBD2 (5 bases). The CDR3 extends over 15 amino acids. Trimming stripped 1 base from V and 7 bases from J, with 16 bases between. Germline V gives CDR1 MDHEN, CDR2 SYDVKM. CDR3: CASSLSGIWLRTQYF. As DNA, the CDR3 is TGTGCCAGCAGTTTATCCGGGATATGGCTGAGGACCCAGTACTTC.

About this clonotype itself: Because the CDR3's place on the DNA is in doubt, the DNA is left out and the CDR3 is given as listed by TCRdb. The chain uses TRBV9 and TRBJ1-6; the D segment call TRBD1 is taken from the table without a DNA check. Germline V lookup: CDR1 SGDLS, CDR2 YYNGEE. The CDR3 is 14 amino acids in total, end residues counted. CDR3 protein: CASSVGQGNSPIHF.

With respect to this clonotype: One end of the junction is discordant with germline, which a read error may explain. The CDR3 DNA sequence: TGTGGCAGCAGTTCACAGGGCTCGGGTGAGCAGATCTTC. This encodes CGSSSQGSGEQIF. The rearrangement uses TRBV6-6 and TRBJ2-1; TRBD1 is a possible D gene (6 bases). Germline CDR1 reads MNHNY; CDR2 reads SVGAGI (reference sequence). The CDR3 contains 13 residues.